This entry lists 3 T cell receptor beta chains sequenced from one sample in a study of T cells after yellow fever vaccination. Each CDR3 protein gets one entry after TCRdb re-called the 5' RACE reads with MiXCR. Of 95,000 to 150,000 distinct CDR3 sequences detected, about 16% appear once; the ten largest clones hold roughly 43%. The sequencing here drew on CD8+ T cells sorted from PBMCs, taken 5 days after the yellow fever booster vaccination. The receptors stem from a man younger than 35 who received the YFV17D yellow fever vaccine.

This clonotype came up a few times. The chain couples TRBV7-3 to TRBJ2-3; a weak D match, TRBD2 (7 bases). The CDR3 has 15 amino acids. Trimming took 2 bases from V and 4 from J, leaving 13 bases between them. Germline V CDR1 and CDR2: SGHTA, FQGTGA. CDR3 protein: CASSLLGGAADTQYF. The CDR3 DNA sequence: TGTGCCAGCAGCTTACTAGGGGGGGCCGCAGATACGCAGTATTTT.

The sample holds a few counts of this clonotype. V gene TRBV20-1 combines with J gene TRBJ2-5; the match to TRBD2 covers 10 bases. CDR1 and CDR2 from the germline V gene are DFQATT and SNEGSKA (reference sequence). The CDR3 loop spans 14 amino acids. The V and J ends lost 4 bases and 2 bases, in that order; junction bases with no gene match: 4. The CDR3 DNA reads as TGCAGTGCTATCCTAGCGGGGGATCAAGAGACCCAGTACTTC. It codes for CSAILAGDQETQYF.

This clonotype was counted at least ten times. This chain uses TRBV5-1 with TRBJ2-1, with D tentatively TRBD1 (7 bases). This CDR3 comprises 16 residues. V was shortened by 1 base and J by 3 bases, with 14 bases between the two germline ends. From germline, CDR1 is SGHRS and CDR2 YFSETQ. This CDR3 is CASSLKEGAVYNEQFF. The CDR3 region has the DNA TGCGCCAGCAGCTTGAAGGAGGGGGCTGTCTACAATGAGCAGTTCTTC.